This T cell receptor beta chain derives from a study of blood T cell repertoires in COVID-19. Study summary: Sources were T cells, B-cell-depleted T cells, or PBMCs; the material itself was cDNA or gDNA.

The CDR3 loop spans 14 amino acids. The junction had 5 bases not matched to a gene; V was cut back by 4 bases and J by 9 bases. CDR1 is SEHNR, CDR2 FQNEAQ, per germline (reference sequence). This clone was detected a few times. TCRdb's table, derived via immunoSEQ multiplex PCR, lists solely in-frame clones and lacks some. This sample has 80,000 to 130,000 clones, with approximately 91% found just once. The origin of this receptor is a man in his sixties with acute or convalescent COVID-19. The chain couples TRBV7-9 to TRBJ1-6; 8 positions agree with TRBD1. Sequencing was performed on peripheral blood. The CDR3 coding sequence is TGTGCCAGCAGCTCTCAGGGGGCGATTTCACCCCTCCACTTT. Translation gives CASSSQGAISPLHF.